This TCR beta chain stems from a study of blood T cell repertoires in COVID-19. Measured with immunoSEQ multiplex PCR; TCRdb has only the in-frame clones, and not every one. In the table there are about 140,000 clones, approximately 88% of which are singletons. CDR1 and CDR2 from the germline V gene are MNHEY and SMNVEV (reference sequence). Trimming took 6 bases from V and 0 from J, leaving 12 bases between them. There are 15 residues in the CDR3. The rearrangement joins TRBV27 to TRBJ1-3; maybe TRBD1 (6 bases). This clonotype was sampled from a man aged 65-85 years with acute or convalescent COVID-19. Input material: peripheral blood. CDR3 amino acids: CASSPDRLSGNTIYF. In DNA form, the CDR3 reads TGTGCCAGCAGCCCAGACAGGCTCTCTGGAAACACCATATATTTT.